The subject of this entry is one TCR beta chain. This table comes from immunoSEQ multiplex PCR, and its TCRdb copy is limited to in-frame clones, with some not included. Seen here are 500,000 or so clones, roughly nine tenths observed once, and the top ten hold about 2.5%. The germline gives CDR1 KGHDR, CDR2 SFDVKD. The ends were cut back, 4 bases at V and 5 bases at J, with 17 bases in the middle. CDR3 length equals 16 residues. This record belongs to a study of Ad26.COV2.S vaccination and SARS-CoV-2 variants. Treatment noted: roughly 18 received Ad26.COV2.S at low or high dose, single or two shots; 5 received placebo; per-sample allocation not given. Sampling took place 63 days after the first vaccine or placebo injection.

The sample was peripheral blood, taken in a trial of Ad26.COV2.S vaccine versus placebo. The chain combines TRBV24-1 with TRBJ2-1; TRBD1 is a possible D gene (6 bases). This TCR came from a person between 18 and 65 years old who received the Ad26.COV2.S COVID-19 vaccine or a placebo. The CDR3 DNA reads as TGTGCCACCAGTGACCCACGACAGAGGGGGAACAATGAGCAGTTCTTC. Amino acids: CATSDPRQRGNNEQFF.